This TCR beta chain was captured by sequencing in a study of blood T cell repertoires in COVID-19. Trimming shortened V by 0 bases and J by 1 base, and 11 bases separated the two germline ends. CDR1 LGHNA and CDR2 YSLEER come from the germline V gene. The CDR3 spans 16 residues. Sequenced by immunoSEQ multiplex PCR; TCRdb stores in-frame clones only, minus some. The table lists 200,000 to 250,000 clones, approximately 90% of them singletons. Source material: peripheral blood. The chain has TRBV4-3 and TRBJ2-3; TRBD1 is a possible D gene (5 bases). This clonotype was sampled from a man aged 55 to 70 with COVID-19, enrolled during active disease. Here the CDR3 DNA reads TGCGCCAGCAGCCAAGAGTCAGGGTCGGGCACAGATACGCAGTATTTT. Translating it yields CASSQESGSGTDTQYF.